Listed here are 21 T cell receptor delta chains from one sample, sequenced in a study of Vγ9Vδ2 T cells in congenital toxoplasmosis. Template-switch reverse transcription used TRGC- and TRDC-specific primers together in a single tube. Both the TRGC1 and TRGC2 constant genes were targeted by the TRGC primer. TCRdb redid the clone calls on the reads with CATT. The sample lists over 550 delta-chain clones; 50% were seen once. The specimen sequenced was gamma-delta T cells from blood. These receptors came from a child under 10 years old born to a mother with Toxoplasma gondii infection during pregnancy, either congenitally infected or uninfected (not recorded which).

In this sample, this clone turned up a few times. The rearrangement joins TRDV2 to TRDJ1, with TRDD3 matching 12 bases. The J gene, not given by TCRdb, was assigned here from a germline match of the nucleotide sequence. The ends lost 1 base at V and 0 bases at J; junction bases unmatched: 2. The CDR3 covers 16 residues. CDR1 is GEAIGNYY, CDR2 EKD, per germline. The CDR3 loop is CACDTLGDTDTDKLIF. The CDR3 region has the DNA TGTGCCTGTGACACTCTGGGGGATACGGACACCGATAAACTCATCTTT.

This clone is medium-sized by share. The chain uses TRDV2 and TRDJ3, with 12 bases identical to TRDD3. No J gene was available from TCRdb, and it was assigned here by a germline match of the DNA. The CDR3 extends over 21 amino acids. J lost 0 bases, V lost 3 bases, and 11 bases had no gene match. Germline lookup yields CDR1 GEAIGNYY and CDR2 EKD. The DNA for the CDR3 is TGTGCCTGTGACGTACTGGGGGATACCGGAAGGAGCTCCTGGGACACCCGACAGATGTTTTTC. The encoded protein is CACDVLGDTGRSSWDTRQMFF.

As regards this clone: Given a far larger clone just one base away, this is likely a sequencing read error. The rearrangement links TRDV2 to TRDJ1; possibly TRDD3 for D (5 bases). No J gene is reported in TCRdb; it was inferred here by comparing the DNA with germline. This CDR3 has 14 residues. Germline V lookup: CDR1 GEAIGNYY, CDR2 EKD. V shed 0 bases and J shed 1 base, with 8 bases lying between them. CDR3 amino acids: CACDTWGFTDKLIF. The CDR3 DNA is TGTGCCTGTGACACCTGGGGTTTCACCGATAAACTCATCTTT.

This clone is termed large. The genes are TRDV2 and TRDJ1; TRDD3 matches at 13 bases. The CDR3 length is 16 residues. Looked up from germline, CDR1 is GEAIGNYY and CDR2 is EKD. Trimming at V came to 3 bases and at J to 2 bases, leaving 5 bases not matched to a gene. CDR3 region: CACDLLGDTRTDKLIF. CDR3 bases: TGTGCCTGTGACTTACTGGGGGATACGCGAACCGATAAACTCATCTTT.

Comment on this clone: This likely traces to a read error, being one base from a far larger clone. The same CDR3 is also encoded by other DNA sequences in this sample. J is TRDJ1 and V is TRDV1, with D possibly TRDD3 on 6 matching bases. In the absence of a J gene in TCRdb, the DNA was matched to germline to assign it here. The germline V gene encodes CDR1 TSWWSYY and CDR2 QGS. The V end was cut by 1 base, the J end by 0 bases, with 21 bases between. The CDR3 consists of 19 residues. CDR3 sequence: CALGEPAGRLGRYTDKLIF. For the CDR3, the DNA is TGTGCTCTTGGGGAACCAGCCGGTAGGCTGGGGCGTTACACCGATAAACTCATCTTT.

This clone was observed a handful of times. With a far larger clone one base away, a read error is the likely cause. The rearrangement uses TRDV2 and TRDJ1, with D uncertain. The CDR3 is made up of 13 amino acids. The germline CDR1 and CDR2 sequences are GEAIGNYY and EKD. The V and J ends lost 4 bases and 2 bases respectively, with 10 bases between them. In nucleotides, the CDR3 is TGTGCCTGTGAAACAATTGGGACCGATAAACTCATCTTT. It translates to CACETIGTDKLIF.

With respect to this clone: A far larger clone is off by one base, so a read error is likely. The same CDR3 also results from other DNA sequences found in this sample. The chain is built from TRDV2 and TRDJ2, with 8 bases aligning to TRDD3. Assignment of the J gene here rests on matching the DNA to germline, because TCRdb gives none. This CDR3 is 16 amino acids long. Germline V gene sequence: CDR1 GEAIGNYY, CDR2 EKD. V gave up 4 bases and J gave up 6 bases; unmatched junction bases: 12. The CDR3 sequence is CACDALLGVYPAQLFF. The CDR3 nucleotides read TGTGCCTGTGATGCTCTACTGGGGGTCTACCCAGCACAACTCTTCTTT.

This clone was seen a handful of times. With only one base between it and a far larger clone, this is likely a read error. V and J are TRDV2 and TRDJ3; the match to TRDD3 covers 8 bases. Because TCRdb records no J gene, it was assigned here through a match of the DNA to germline. This CDR3 is built from 18 residues. Germline assignment: CDR1 GEAIGNYY and CDR2 EKD. The CDR3 DNA sequence: TGTGCCTGTGACACCGTGGGGGATCATTTCTGGGAAACCCGACAGATGTTTTTC. As protein: CACDTVGDHFWETRQMFF.

As to this clone: This sequence may be a read error, since a much larger clone differs from it by one base. The chain employs TRAV29/DV5 and TRDJ1, with TRDD3 identical over 9 bases. No J segment appears in TCRdb, so it was assigned here by matching the sequence to germline. The V gene's germline CDR1 is NSMFDY and CDR2 ISSIKDK. The CDR3 is made up of 16 amino acids. V dropped 0 bases and J dropped 3; count of bases not matched to a gene: 9. The CDR3 loop is CAASAGYWGSADKLIF. The CDR3 region has the DNA TGTGCAGCAAGCGCGGGGTACTGGGGGAGTGCCGATAAACTCATCTTT.

This clone was found a few times. This is likely an artifact of a read error, given a far larger clone one base away. The gene calls are TRDV1 and TRDJ1; 11 nucleotides line up with TRDD3. TCRdb offers no J gene call, so here the DNA was matched to germline to obtain one. Germline V gene sequence: CDR1 TSWWSYY, CDR2 QGS. With 5 bases clipped from V and 2 bases from J, the junction kept 22 bases outside the gene matches. CDR3 length: 21 residues. The CDR3 sequence: CALGQLFPRRTGGYGTDKLIF. The CDR3 coding sequence is TGTGCTCTTGGGCAGTTATTTCCTAGGCGTACTGGGGGATATGGTACCGATAAACTCATCTTT.

With respect to this clone: A far larger clone differs by one base, so this is likely a read error. The chain employs TRDV1 and TRDJ1; 12 bases are a match to TRDD3. TCRdb records no J gene; here it was assigned by comparing the DNA to germline. V dropped 5 bases and J dropped 1; count of bases not matched to a gene: 26. Germline loops: CDR1 TSWWSYY, CDR2 QGS. The CDR3 totals 23 residues. The CDR3 protein is CALGIILPIETGGYPGGTDKLIF. CDR3 nucleotides: TGTGCTCTTGGGATTATACTTCCCATCGAAACTGGGGGATACCCTGGGGGCACCGATAAACTCATCTTT.

A remark on this clone: Just one base apart from a much larger clone, this may be a read error. The chain employs TRDV1 and TRDJ1; the D gene is possibly TRDD3 (6 bases). Germline V CDR1 and CDR2: TSWWSYY, QGS. V gave up 4 bases and J gave up 11 bases, with 20 bases separating them. The CDR3 loop spans 14 amino acids. The CDR3 sequence: CALGGPSEEIRLIF. CDR3 in DNA: TGTGCTCTTGGGGGTCCTTCTGAGGAGATACGCCTCATCTTT.

Regarding this clone: Since a far larger clone is one base different, this is likely a read error. The chain carries TRDV1 and TRDJ2; 10 bases map to TRDD3. The J gene, not given by TCRdb, was assigned here from a germline match of the nucleotide sequence. Germline V lookup: CDR1 TSWWSYY, CDR2 QGS. The CDR3 loop spans 21 amino acids. V was clipped by 5 bases and J by 4 bases; unmatched bases: 22. The CDR3 reads CALGFPLPKGMGDTETAQLFF. DNA for the CDR3: TGTGCTCTTGGGTTTCCCCTTCCTAAGGGAATGGGGGATACTGAGACAGCACAACTCTTCTTT.

This clone was seen more than once but under ten times. It differs at one base from a far larger clone, so likely a read error. The genes are TRDV2 and TRDJ2, with 12 bases that match TRDD3. The length of the CDR3 is 14 residues. Germline CDR1 is GEAIGNYY and CDR2 is EKD. CDR3 region: CACDSLGDTVQLFF. The CDR3 nucleotides are TGTGCCTGTGATTCACTGGGGGATACAGTACAACTCTTCTTT.

This clone showed up just a few times. This likely traces to a read error, being one base from a far larger clone. This rearrangement joins TRDV2 to TRDJ2, with D possibly TRDD3 on 5 matching bases. This CDR3 contains 14 residues. Germline V CDR1 and CDR2: GEAIGNYY, EKD. V gave up 0 bases and J gave up 5 bases, with 9 bases separating them. Here the CDR3 DNA reads TGTGCCTGTGACACCTGGAGGATAACAGCACAACTCTTCTTT. It encodes CACDTWRITAQLFF.

The gene calls are TRDV2 and TRDJ3; 8 positions match TRDD3. The J gene is absent in TCRdb and was assigned here via DNA matching to germline. After removal of 3 bases from V and 2 bases from J, the junction contained 8 bases not matched to a gene. The germline gives CDR1 GEAIGNYY, CDR2 EKD. The length of the CDR3 is 18 residues. CDR3 sequence reads: CACDWGIPTAWDTRQMFF. CDR3 nucleotide sequence: TGTGCCTGTGACTGGGGGATTCCAACTGCCTGGGACACCCGACAGATGTTTTTC.

The chain is built from TRDV2 and TRDJ1; possible D gene TRDD3, 6 bases. The J gene is absent in TCRdb and was assigned here via DNA matching to germline. Trimming left V 2 bases short and J 0 bases short, with 12 bases between. CDR1 GEAIGNYY and CDR2 EKD come from the germline V gene. The CDR3 is 15 amino acids. The CDR3 here is CACDKAGDHTDKLIF. In DNA form, the CDR3 reads TGTGCCTGTGACAAAGCTGGGGACCACACCGATAAACTCATCTTT.

By sample share, this clone is medium-sized. The chain is built from TRAV29/DV5 and TRDJ1, with 13 bases lining up with TRDD3. TCRdb lists no J gene, so it was determined here by aligning the DNA to germline. CDR3 length equals 24 residues. Germline CDR1 NSMFDY, CDR2 ISSIKDK. Germline trimming cut 5 bases from V and 0 bases from J; bases unmatched to any gene: 31. This chain's CDR3 is CAAARPTGPVLGDTSQIYTDKLIF. Here the CDR3 DNA reads TGTGCAGCCGCCCGTCCTACGGGGCCGGTACTGGGGGATACGTCCCAAATTTACACCGATAAACTCATCTTT.

This clone has more than one count but fewer than ten. A read error is likely here: a far larger clone is one base away. The V call is TRDV2, the J call TRDJ2; TRDD3 matches at 12 bases. Germline V gives CDR1 GEAIGNYY, CDR2 EKD. The length of the CDR3 is 14 residues. CDR3 protein: CACDSLGDTAKLFF. The DNA for the CDR3 is TGTGCCTGTGATTCACTGGGGGATACAGCAAAACTCTTCTTT.

This clone is a singleton in its sample. A far larger clone is one nucleotide away, so this likely arose from a read error. Other DNA sequences within the sample encode an identical CDR3. The chain links TRDV1 to TRDJ1; TRDD3 matches 7 bases. The J gene, not given by TCRdb, was assigned here from a germline match of the nucleotide sequence. CDR3 length equals 21 residues. Per germline, CDR1 TSWWSYY and CDR2 QGS. The V segment lost 6 bases and the J segment 0 bases; nucleotides outside the gene matches: 25. CDR3 coding DNA: TGTGCTCTTGGTGAAGTAGGGATCGATCCTCCGACCTGGGGGCACACCGATAAACTCATCTTT. It is translated as CALGEVGIDPPTWGHTDKLIF.

Comments on this clone: A far larger clone is just one base off, so this is likely a read error. The rearrangement links TRDV1 to TRDJ1; perhaps TRDD3 as D (8 bases). The J gene, left out of TCRdb, was set here by checking the DNA against germline. Trimming took 0 bases from V and 0 from J, leaving 50 bases between them. Per the germline V gene, CDR1 is TSWWSYY and CDR2 is QGS. The CDR3 is 29 amino acids. CDR3: CALGELPIESIPTSFGLGAYHLYTDKLIF. The DNA for the CDR3 is TGTGCTCTTGGGGAACTTCCCATCGAGTCCATTCCTACAAGCTTCGGACTGGGGGCTTACCATCTGTACACCGATAAACTCATCTTT.